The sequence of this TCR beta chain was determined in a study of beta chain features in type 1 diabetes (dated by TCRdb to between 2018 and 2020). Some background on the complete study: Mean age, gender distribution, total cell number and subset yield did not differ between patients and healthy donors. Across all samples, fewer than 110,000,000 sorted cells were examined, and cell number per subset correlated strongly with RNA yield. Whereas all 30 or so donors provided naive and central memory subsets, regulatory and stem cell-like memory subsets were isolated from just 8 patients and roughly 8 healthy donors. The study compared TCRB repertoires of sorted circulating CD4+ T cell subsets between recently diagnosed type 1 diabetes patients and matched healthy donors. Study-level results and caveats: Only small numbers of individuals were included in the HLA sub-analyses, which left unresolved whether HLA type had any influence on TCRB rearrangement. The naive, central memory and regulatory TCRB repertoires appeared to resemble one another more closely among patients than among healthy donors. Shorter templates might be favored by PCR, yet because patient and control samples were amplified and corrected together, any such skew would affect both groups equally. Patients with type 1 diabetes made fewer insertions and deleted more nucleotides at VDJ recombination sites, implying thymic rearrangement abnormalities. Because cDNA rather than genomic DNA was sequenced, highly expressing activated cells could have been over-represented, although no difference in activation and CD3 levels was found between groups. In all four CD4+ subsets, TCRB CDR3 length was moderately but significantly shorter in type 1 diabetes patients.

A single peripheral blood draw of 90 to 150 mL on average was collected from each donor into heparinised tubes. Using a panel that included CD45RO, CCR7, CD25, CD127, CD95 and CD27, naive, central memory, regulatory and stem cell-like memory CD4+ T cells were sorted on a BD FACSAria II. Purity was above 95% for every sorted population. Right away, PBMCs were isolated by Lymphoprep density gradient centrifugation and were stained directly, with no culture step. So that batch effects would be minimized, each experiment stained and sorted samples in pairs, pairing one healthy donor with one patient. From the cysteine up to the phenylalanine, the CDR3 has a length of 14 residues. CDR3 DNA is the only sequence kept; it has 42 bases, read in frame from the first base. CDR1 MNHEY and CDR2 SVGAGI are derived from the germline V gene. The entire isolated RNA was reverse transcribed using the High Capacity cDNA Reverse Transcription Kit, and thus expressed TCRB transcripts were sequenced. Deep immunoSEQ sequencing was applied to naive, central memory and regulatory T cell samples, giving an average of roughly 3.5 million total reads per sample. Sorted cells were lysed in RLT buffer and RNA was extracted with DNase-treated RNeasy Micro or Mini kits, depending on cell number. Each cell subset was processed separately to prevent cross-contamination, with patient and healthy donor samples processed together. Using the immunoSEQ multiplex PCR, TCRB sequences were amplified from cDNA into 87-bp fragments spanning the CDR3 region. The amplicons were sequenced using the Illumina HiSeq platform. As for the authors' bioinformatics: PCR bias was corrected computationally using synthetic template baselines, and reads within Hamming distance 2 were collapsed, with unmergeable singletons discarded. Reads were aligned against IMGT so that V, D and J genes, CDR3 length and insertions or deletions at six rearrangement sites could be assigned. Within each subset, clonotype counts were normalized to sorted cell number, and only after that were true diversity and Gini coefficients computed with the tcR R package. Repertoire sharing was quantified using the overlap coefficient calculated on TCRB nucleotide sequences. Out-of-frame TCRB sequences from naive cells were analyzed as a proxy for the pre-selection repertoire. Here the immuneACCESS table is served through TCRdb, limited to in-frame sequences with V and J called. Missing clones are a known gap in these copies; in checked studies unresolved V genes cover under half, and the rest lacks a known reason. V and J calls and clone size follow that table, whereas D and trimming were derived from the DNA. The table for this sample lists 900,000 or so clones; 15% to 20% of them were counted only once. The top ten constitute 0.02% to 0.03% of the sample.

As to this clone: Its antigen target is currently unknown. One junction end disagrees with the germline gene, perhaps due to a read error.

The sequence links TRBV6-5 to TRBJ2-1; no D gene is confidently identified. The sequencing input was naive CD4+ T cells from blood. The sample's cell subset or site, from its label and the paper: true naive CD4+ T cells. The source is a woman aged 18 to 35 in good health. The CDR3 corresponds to CASSYSSIPTSRVF. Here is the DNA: TGTGCCAGCAGTTACTCGAGTATTCCTACCTCCAGAGTCTTC.